Shown below are 32 T cell receptor beta chains from a single sample sequenced in a study of T cell responses to AZD1222 COVID-19 vaccine. Sequencing used immunoSEQ multiplex PCR; TCRdb keeps in-frame clones, though not all of them. This sample yields 84,000 or so clones, of which approximately 89% are seen a single time; 5.2% belongs to the top ten. The sample was peripheral blood, taken on day 0 of MenACWY control vaccination. The origin of the receptors is an adult in good health.

The rearrangement joins TRBV4-3 to TRBJ2-3; D not certain. The V end lost 1 base, the J end lost 3 bases, and 11 bases lay between the germline ends. Germline lookup yields CDR1 LGHNA and CDR2 YSLEER. The CDR3 has 15 amino acids. DNA for the CDR3: TGCGCCAGCAGCCAAGTGGTTGAAGCAACAGATACGCAGTATTTT. It codes for CASSQVVEATDTQYF.

The chain joins TRBV28 to TRBJ1-5; 7 nucleotides align to TRBD1. V lost 2 bases to trimming and J lost 1 base; unmatched junction nucleotides: 2. Germline V gene sequence: CDR1 MDHEN, CDR2 SYDVKM. This CDR3 contains 15 residues. DNA of the CDR3: TGTGCCAGCAGTTTAACAGGGGTGAGCAATCAGCCCCAGCATTTT. It specifies CASSLTGVSNQPQHF.

This rearrangement joins TRBV5-5 to TRBJ2-1; a weak D match, TRBD1 (6 bases). Trimming took off 4 bases at V and 10 bases at J, with 21 bases between the two ends. The V gene's germline CDR1 is SGHKS and CDR2 YYEKEE (reference sequence). The CDR3 totals 15 residues. CDR3 loop: CASSHTTGLELEQFF. The CDR3 DNA reads as TGTGCCAGCAGCCACACGACAGGCTTAGAATTAGAGCAGTTCTTC.

CDR3 in DNA: TGTGCCAGCAGCCTTGGTGGGGCAGTCAAGGAGGCTTTCTTT. It translates to CASSLGGAVKEAFF. The chain combines TRBV7-3 with TRBJ1-1; a possible D gene is TRBD1 (5 bases). V dropped 5 bases and J dropped 11 bases, with 21 bases sitting between them. This CDR3 is built from 14 residues. Per the germline V gene, CDR1 is SGHTA and CDR2 is FQGTGA.

V is TRBV28 and J is TRBJ2-7; the D gene could be TRBD1 or TRBD2 (6 bases each). CDR1 is MDHEN and CDR2 is SYDVKM in the germline V gene. Trimming removed 6 bases from V and 1 base from J, with 13 bases in between. The CDR3 totals 14 residues. This CDR3 is CASRVGGFSYEQYF. The CDR3 nucleotides read TGTGCCAGCAGGGTAGGGGGGTTTTCCTACGAGCAGTACTTC.

Note on this clone: The same CDR3 can be traced to other DNA sequences in this sample. The chain links TRBV2 to TRBJ1-1, with unresolved D. CDR3 length equals 10 residues. The ends were cut back, 4 bases at V and 7 bases at J, with 4 bases in the middle. Germline CDR1 SNHLY, CDR2 FYNNEI. CDR3: CASSVGEAFF. For the CDR3, the DNA is TGTGCCAGCAGTGTAGGTGAAGCTTTCTTT.

The chain couples TRBV10-2 to TRBJ1-5, with D perhaps matching TRBD1 (6 bases). The V end lost 6 bases, the J end lost 0 bases, and 9 bases lay between the germline ends. The V gene's germline CDR1 is WSHSY and CDR2 SAAADI. There are 14 residues in the CDR3. The CDR3 coding sequence is TGCGCCAGCAGGGACAGTTATAGCAATCAGCCCCAGCATTTT. It yields the protein CASRDSYSNQPQHF.

The genes are TRBV19 and TRBJ1-6; D possibly corresponds to TRBD1 (6 bases). Per the germline V gene, CDR1 is LNHDA and CDR2 is SQIVND (reference sequence). This CDR3 region has 16 residues. Deletions cut 4 bases from V and 6 bases from J, with 16 bases between. CDR3 region: CASSKSSQGFNSPLHF. The CDR3 DNA sequence: TGTGCCAGTAGTAAGAGCTCTCAGGGGTTTAATTCACCCCTCCACTTT. The full variable domain, rest sourced from reference TRBV19 and TRBJ1-6, is DGGITQSPKYLFRKEGQNVTLSCEQNLNHDAMYWYRQDPGQGLRLIYYSQIVNDFQKGDIAEGYSVSREKKESFPLTVTSAQKNPTAFYLCASSKSSQGFNSPLHFGNGTRLTVT.

The chain joins TRBV29-1 to TRBJ2-3; D possibly corresponds to TRBD2 (6 bases). Germline CDR1 SQVTM, CDR2 ANQGSEA. The CDR3 is 14 amino acids. Trimming stripped 3 bases from V and 0 bases from J, with 10 bases between. The CDR3: CSVDWGESTDTQYF. The DNA of the CDR3 is TGCAGCGTTGATTGGGGGGAAAGCACAGATACGCAGTATTTT.

V and J are TRBV10-3 and TRBJ1-1, with TRBD1 matching 10 bases. CDR1 and CDR2 from the germline V gene are ENHRY and SYGVKD. The J segment lost 6 bases and the V segment lost 6 bases, leaving 7 bases of the junction unmatched. The CDR3 length is 14 residues. Here the CDR3 DNA reads TGTGCCATCAGGGGGACAGGGGATATTGCTGAAGCTTTCTTT. This sequence encodes CAIRGTGDIAEAFF.

This clone was detected only a few times. This chain uses TRBV3-1 (or the pseudogene TRBV3-2) with TRBJ1-5, with a tentative D call TRBD1 (5 bases). The length of the CDR3 is 14 residues. V lost 0 bases and J 7 bases, leaving 10 bases between the germline ends. The germline V gene encodes CDR1 LGHDT and CDR2 YNNKEL (reference sequence). CDR3 protein: CASSQDQGYQPQHF. CDR3 sequence (DNA): TGTGCCAGCAGCCAAGATCAGGGTTACCAGCCCCAGCATTTT.

This chain connects TRBV5-1 to TRBJ1-4; D might be TRBD1 (5 bases). Germline assignment: CDR1 SGHRS and CDR2 YFSETQ. This CDR3 has 15 amino acids. Trimming pared 0 bases from V and 3 bases from J, leaving 9 bases between. CDR3: CASSLGLTANEKLFF. The CDR3 nucleotides read TGCGCCAGCAGCTTGGGTTTGACAGCTAATGAAAAACTGTTTTTT.

V usage is TRBV6-2 or TRBV6-3 and J usage is TRBJ1-5; no clear D. Per the germline V gene, CDR1 is MNHEY and CDR2 is SVGEGT. The CDR3 loop spans 12 amino acids. Trimming removed 6 bases at V and 15 bases at J, with 18 bases between. CDR3 in amino acids: CASSDPSKRLHF. The CDR3 DNA sequence: TGTGCCAGCAGCGACCCCAGCAAGCGCCTGCATTTT.

This sequence joins TRBV5-1 and TRBJ2-2, with 8 bases matching TRBD2. The CDR3 length is 18 residues. Germline V CDR1 and CDR2: SGHRS, YFSETQ. V was pared by 4 bases and J by 4 bases, with 15 bases of the junction left unmatched. The chain's CDR3 is CASSPSSGLAALTGELFF. The DNA for the CDR3 is TGCGCCAGCAGCCCCTCTTCCGGACTAGCCGCACTCACCGGGGAGCTGTTTTTT.

The chain links TRBV5-6 to TRBJ1-4, with no clear D. The germline V and J ends were trimmed by 4 bases and 0 bases, with 10 bases remaining between them. Germline lookup yields CDR1 SGHDT and CDR2 YYEEEE. This CDR3 spans 15 amino acids. The CDR3 spells CASSRPTATNEKLFF. The CDR3 DNA is TGTGCCAGCAGCCGCCCCACAGCAACTAATGAAAAACTGTTTTTT. The whole variable domain, filled in from reference TRBV5-6 and TRBJ1-4, reads DAGVTQSPTHLIKTRGQQVTLRCSPKSGHDTVSWYQQALGQGPQFIFQYYEEEERQRGNFPDRFSGHQFPNYSSELNVNALLLGDSALYLCASSRPTATNEKLFFGSGTQLSVL.

Remarks on this clone: This sample also contains other DNA sequences that code for the same CDR3. The rearrangement links TRBV28 to TRBJ1-2; 8 bases line up with TRBD1. The CDR3 consists of 13 residues. The germline gives CDR1 MDHEN, CDR2 SYDVKM. Trimming took 2 bases from V and 4 from J; bases not matched to a gene: 0. CDR3 sequence reads: CASSLGQGYGYTF. Written as DNA, the CDR3 is TGTGCCAGCAGTTTAGGACAGGGCTATGGCTACACCTTC.

The J gene is TRBJ2-7, the V gene TRBV19; possible D gene TRBD1, 5 bases. The CDR3 has 12 residues. Between the trimmed V and J ends, which lost 7 bases and 3 bases, there was a span of 10 bases. CDR1 and CDR2 (germline): LNHDA, SQIVND (reference sequence). The CDR3 loop is CASNGDSYEQYF. Here the CDR3 DNA reads TGTGCCAGTAATGGCGACAGCTACGAGCAGTACTTC.

The chain employs TRBV28 and TRBJ1-5, with TRBD1 matching 11 bases. Per the germline V gene, CDR1 is MDHEN and CDR2 is SYDVKM. V was clipped by 4 bases and J by 0 bases; unmatched bases: 5. This CDR3 is built from 17 residues. The CDR3 DNA reads as TGTGCCAGCAGTTCCAGGACAGGGGGCTTTAGCAATCAGCCCCAGCATTTT. As protein: CASSSRTGGFSNQPQHF.

The rearrangement joins TRBV20-1 to TRBJ1-5, with D maybe TRBD1 (5 bases). CDR1 is DFQATT, CDR2 SNEGSKA, per germline (reference sequence). The V end lost 3 bases, the J end lost 2 bases, and 14 bases lay between the germline ends. The length of the CDR3 is 15 residues. The CDR3 DNA reads as TGCAGTGCTAGTATTCCGGGGCCGGGCAATCAGCCCCAGCATTTT. This sequence encodes CSASIPGPGNQPQHF.

The chain couples TRBV12-3 or TRBV12-4 to TRBJ1-1; no reliable D call. Between the trimmed V and J ends, which lost 2 bases and 7 bases, there was a span of 8 bases. The CDR3 spans 12 residues. In DNA form, the CDR3 reads TGTGCCAGCAGTTTATCGGGAGATGAAGCTTTCTTT. Its translation: CASSLSGDEAFF.

The chain recombines TRBV5-1 with TRBJ2-3, with TRBD1 identical over 8 bases. The J segment lost 4 bases and the V segment lost 4 bases, leaving 8 bases of the junction unmatched. The germline gives CDR1 SGHRS, CDR2 YFSETQ. CDR3 length: 15 residues. Here the CDR3 DNA reads TGCGCCAGCAGCAGTTCGGACAGGGTGTCAGATACGCAGTATTTT. It is translated as CASSSSDRVSDTQYF.

The rearrangement links TRBV5-1 to TRBJ2-5; TRBD2 matches at 7 bases. Losses at the gene ends were 3 bases for V and 5 bases for J; bases not matched to a gene: 10. The CDR3 loop spans 15 amino acids. Germline values: CDR1 SGHRS, CDR2 YFSETQ. The CDR3 here is CASSSDGTTSETQYF. The CDR3 DNA reads as TGCGCCAGCAGCTCCGACGGGACTACCTCCGAGACCCAGTACTTC.

The gene calls are TRBV27 and TRBJ2-7, with D unresolved. V shed 6 bases and J shed 12 bases, with 15 bases lying between them. This CDR3 comprises 11 residues. Germline CDR1 and CDR2: MNHEY and SMNVEV (reference sequence). The CDR3 spells CASRTFDRAYF. The DNA of the CDR3 is TGTGCCAGCAGGACTTTTGATAGGGCGTACTTC.

The CDR3 bases are TGTGCCAGCTCAGAGTATGACAGGGAGGGTGAGCAGTTCTTC. This sequence encodes CASSEYDREGEQFF. The chain combines TRBV18 with TRBJ2-1; TRBD1 or TRBD2 may be the D gene (7 bases each). This CDR3 spans 14 amino acids. V was trimmed by 5 bases and J by 9 bases, leaving 17 bases between them. Germline V gene sequence: CDR1 KGHSH, CDR2 LQKENI.

The rearrangement uses TRBV18 and TRBJ2-1; D uncertain. This CDR3 comprises 15 residues. CDR1 and CDR2 from the germline V gene are KGHSH and LQKENI. Trimming took off 3 bases at V and 5 bases at J, with 14 bases between the two ends. The CDR3 region has the DNA TGTGCCAGCTCACCTCAGTGGGATATGGACAATGAGCAGTTCTTC. It specifies CASSPQWDMDNEQFF.

The chain uses TRBV5-1 and TRBJ1-2; D is undetermined. Germline CDR1 and CDR2: SGHRS and YFSETQ. The CDR3 sequence is 15 residues long. Trimming cost V 0 bases and J 7 bases, with 16 bases left between them. CDR3 amino acids: CASSLEAGKHSGYTF. Here the CDR3 DNA reads TGCGCCAGCAGCTTGGAGGCGGGAAAACACTCTGGCTACACCTTC. Using reference TRBV5-1 and TRBJ1-2 for the parts outside the CDR3, the full variable domain is KAGVTQTPRYLIKTRGQQVTLSCSPISGHRSVSWYQQTPGQGLQFLFEYFSETQRNKGNFPGRFSGRQFSNSRSEMNVSTLELGDSALYLCASSLEAGKHSGYTFGSGTRLTVV.

The chain recombines TRBV7-2 with TRBJ1-1; D perhaps matches TRBD1 (6 bases). The CDR3 extends over 13 amino acids. CDR1 is SGHTA and CDR2 is FQGNSA in the germline V gene. Trimming removed 5 bases from V and 8 bases from J, with 15 bases in between. The CDR3 loop reads CASSTRQAIEAFF. The CDR3 bases are TGTGCCAGCAGCACCCGACAGGCCATCGAAGCTTTCTTT.

The rearrangement links TRBV20-1 to TRBJ2-7, with a possible D match to TRBD2 (6 bases). This CDR3 comprises 15 residues. V shed 3 bases and J shed 6 bases, with 21 bases lying between them. The germline gives CDR1 DFQATT, CDR2 SNEGSKA (reference sequence). CDR3 region: CSASPPPAGQSEQYF. The CDR3 nucleotides are TGCAGTGCTAGTCCCCCGCCAGCGGGTCAGTCCGAGCAGTACTTC.

The chain employs TRBV10-3 and TRBJ1-5, with unresolved D. The CDR3 length is 13 residues. Germline CDR1 and CDR2: ENHRY and SYGVKD. V lost 0 bases and J 6 bases, leaving 6 bases between the germline ends. The CDR3 DNA is TGTGCCATCAGTGAGTCCGTAGGTCAGCCCCAGCATTTT. Its translation is CAISESVGQPQHF.

V usage is TRBV6-6 and J usage is TRBJ1-5, with D tentatively TRBD1 (6 bases). The germline V gene has CDR1 MNHNY and CDR2 SVGAGI (reference sequence). The CDR3 is made up of 12 amino acids. V lost 4 bases and J 6 bases, leaving 7 bases between the germline ends. The CDR3 sequence: CASSSGVQPQHF. The CDR3 nucleotides read TGTGCCAGCAGTTCAGGGGTTCAGCCCCAGCATTTT.

V usage is TRBV19 and J usage is TRBJ2-6, with D uncertain. The CDR3 is made up of 14 amino acids. Trimming took off 8 bases at V and 1 base at J, with 9 bases between the two ends. The germline V gene has CDR1 LNHDA and CDR2 SQIVND (reference sequence). CDR3 sequence reads: CASSADSGANVLTF. In DNA, the CDR3 is TGTGCCAGTTCGGCAGATTCTGGGGCCAACGTCCTGACTTTC. Variable domain in full (rest from reference TRBV19 and TRBJ2-6): DGGITQSPKYLFRKEGQNVTLSCEQNLNHDAMYWYRQDPGQGLRLIYYSQIVNDFQKGDIAEGYSVSREKKESFPLTVTSAQKNPTAFYLCASSADSGANVLTFGAGSRLTVL.

The chain employs TRBV30 and TRBJ2-2, with 15 bases aligning to TRBD2. Losses at the gene ends were 2 bases for V and 4 bases for J; bases not matched to a gene: 11. Per the germline V gene, CDR1 is GTSNPN and CDR2 is SVGIG (reference sequence). This CDR3 has 19 amino acids. CDR3 DNA: TGTGCCTGGAGTCTCCCGGGACTAGCGGGGGGCCGGATCACCGGGGAGCTGTTTTTT. It translates to CAWSLPGLAGGRITGELFF.